This T cell receptor beta chain emerged from a study of persistence of HIV-infected CD4 T cells. The immunoSEQ assay was version 4, run in survey mode. TCRdb's copy holds only in-frame clones and misses some; the assay was immunoSEQ multiplex PCR. The sample carries about 46,000 clones, around 89% recorded once. The CDR3 is made up of 13 amino acids. V lost 1 base and J 3 bases, leaving 7 bases between the germline ends. The V gene's germline CDR1 is SGHNT and CDR2 YYREEE (reference sequence). Concerning this clone itself: The antigen is undetermined.

Anti-CD3/anti-CD28 beads served as a nonspecific positive control stimulus. Sorting of responding CD4+ T cells relied on upregulated CD40 ligand together with CD69. Inclusion required CMV-positive serology and CD4+ counts above 400 cells/uL. This rearrangement joins TRBV5-4 to TRBJ2-5; D gene unclear. Sample: CD4+ T cells sorted from PBMCs after approximately 19-hour stimulation, taken from a patient who received antiretroviral therapy. The TCR comes from an adult woman with HIV who was CMV-seropositive. The CDR3 here is CASSLRAEETQYF. The CDR3 DNA reads as TGTGCCAGCAGCTTGAGGGCAGAAGAGACCCAGTACTTC.